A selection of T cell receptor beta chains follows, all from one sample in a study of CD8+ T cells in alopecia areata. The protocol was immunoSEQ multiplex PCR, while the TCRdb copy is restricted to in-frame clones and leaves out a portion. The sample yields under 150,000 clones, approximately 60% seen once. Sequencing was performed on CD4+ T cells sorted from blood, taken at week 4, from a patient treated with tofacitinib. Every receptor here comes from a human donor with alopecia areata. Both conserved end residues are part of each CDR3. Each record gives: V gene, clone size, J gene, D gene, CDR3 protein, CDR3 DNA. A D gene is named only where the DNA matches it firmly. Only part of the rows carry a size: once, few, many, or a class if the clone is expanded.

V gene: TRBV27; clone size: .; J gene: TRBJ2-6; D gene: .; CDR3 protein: CASRQSGANVLTF; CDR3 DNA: TGTGCCAGTAGACAATCTGGGGCCAACGTCCTGACTTTC
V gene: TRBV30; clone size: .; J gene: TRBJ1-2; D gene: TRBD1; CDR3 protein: CAWTGQGAFGGYTF; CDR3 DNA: TGTGCCTGGACCGGACAGGGGGCGTTCGGCGGCTACACCTTC
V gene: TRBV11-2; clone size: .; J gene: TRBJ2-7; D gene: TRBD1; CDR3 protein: CASSPGRDRSYEQYF; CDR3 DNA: TGTGCCAGCAGCCCAGGGCGGGACAGGTCCTACGAGCAGTACTTC
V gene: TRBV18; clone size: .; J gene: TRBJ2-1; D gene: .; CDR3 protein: CASSPPFSYNEQFF; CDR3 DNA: TGTGCCAGCTCACCACCGTTTTCCTACAATGAGCAGTTCTTC
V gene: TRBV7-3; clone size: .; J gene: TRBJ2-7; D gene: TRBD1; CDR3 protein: CASSRGQGTYEQYF; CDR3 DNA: TGTGCCAGCAGCCGGGGACAGGGAACATACGAGCAGTACTTC
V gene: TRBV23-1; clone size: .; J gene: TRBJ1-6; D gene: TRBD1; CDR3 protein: CASSPPRDRVFSPLHF; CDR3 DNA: TGCGCCAGCAGTCCACCCCGGGACAGGGTATTCTCACCCCTCCACTTT
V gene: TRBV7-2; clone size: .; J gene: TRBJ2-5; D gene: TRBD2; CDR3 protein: CASRNSGTSGETQYF; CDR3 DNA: TGTGCCAGCAGGAACTCCGGGACTAGCGGAGAGACCCAGTACTTC
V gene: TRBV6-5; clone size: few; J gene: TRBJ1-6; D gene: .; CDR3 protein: CASSPANSPLHF; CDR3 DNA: TGTGCCAGCAGTCCGGCCAATTCACCCCTCCACTTT
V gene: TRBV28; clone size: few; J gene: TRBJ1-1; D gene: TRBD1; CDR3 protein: CASGWAGGEDTEAFF; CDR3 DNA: TGTGCCAGCGGTTGGGCAGGGGGAGAAGATACTGAAGCTTTCTTT
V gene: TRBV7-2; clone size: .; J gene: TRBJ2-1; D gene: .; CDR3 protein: CASRFLGYEQFF; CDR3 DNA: TGTGCCAGCAGATTCCTAGGGTATGAGCAGTTCTTC
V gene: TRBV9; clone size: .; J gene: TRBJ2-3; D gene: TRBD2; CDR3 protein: CASSLSAGEIGDTQYF; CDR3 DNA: TGTGCCAGCAGCTTATCGGCGGGAGAGATAGGAGATACGCAGTATTTT
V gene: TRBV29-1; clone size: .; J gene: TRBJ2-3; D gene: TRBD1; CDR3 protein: CSVLPGTVRPSTDTQYF; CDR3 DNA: TGCAGCGTCTTACCCGGGACAGTGAGACCTAGCACAGATACGCAGTATTTT
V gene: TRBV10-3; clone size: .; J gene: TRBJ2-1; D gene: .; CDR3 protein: CAITASPDNEQFF; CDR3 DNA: TGTGCCATCACAGCTAGCCCGGACAATGAGCAGTTCTTC
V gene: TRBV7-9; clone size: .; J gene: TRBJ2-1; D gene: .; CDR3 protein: CASSPRPAAEQFF; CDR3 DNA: TGTGCCAGCAGCCCGAGACCGGCCGCTGAGCAGTTCTTC
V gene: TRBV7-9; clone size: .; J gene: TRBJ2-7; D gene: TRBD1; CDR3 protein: CASSHKRPGQSSYEQYF; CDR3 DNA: TGTGCCAGCAGCCACAAAAGACCGGGACAGAGCTCCTACGAGCAGTACTTC
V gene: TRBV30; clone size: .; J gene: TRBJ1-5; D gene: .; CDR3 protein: CAWSVLGFNQPQHF; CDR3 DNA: TGTGCCTGGAGTGTATTAGGGTTTAATCAGCCCCAGCATTTT
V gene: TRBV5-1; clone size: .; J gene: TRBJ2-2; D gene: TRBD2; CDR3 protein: CASSSVAGAPGELFF; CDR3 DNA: TGCGCCAGCAGTTCCGTAGCGGGGGCACCCGGGGAGCTGTTTTTT